This T cell receptor beta chain was captured by sequencing in a study of blood T cell repertoires in COVID-19. V was cut by 6 bases and J by 8 bases, with 15 bases left in between. This CDR3 region has 13 residues. Per germline, CDR1 SGHDT and CDR2 YYEEEE. TCRdb's table, derived via immunoSEQ multiplex PCR, lists solely in-frame clones and lacks some. The data hold 200,000 to 300,000 clones, with about 85% observed a single time. Sequencing was performed on peripheral blood. This sequence joins TRBV5-6 and TRBJ2-4; D is possibly TRBD2 (5 bases). The TCR sequence derives from a man in his fifties or sixties with acute or convalescent COVID-19. Here the CDR3 reads CASTNGVGDIQYF. The CDR3 DNA reads as TGTGCCAGCACCAACGGGGTGGGAGACATTCAGTACTTC.